Below, 15 T cell receptor beta chains from the same sample are listed, as sequenced in a study of regulatory and conventional T cells in RAG deficiency. Genomic DNA came from blood conventional CD4+ T cells gated CD25-low CD127-high. Assay used: immunoSEQ multiplex PCR; TCRdb lists only in-frame clones, some missing. The sample yields more than 650 clones, roughly two fifths seen once. The material sequenced was CD4+ effector T cells sorted from blood. These receptors all come from a human donor with RAG deficiency presenting as severe combined immunodeficiency.

The chain employs TRBV7-2 and TRBJ2-2, with D unresolved. Trimming pared 3 bases from V and 7 bases from J, leaving 6 bases between. The CDR3 is made up of 12 amino acids. CDR1 and CDR2 from the germline V gene are SGHTA and FQGNSA. The CDR3 sequence: CASSFSGGELFF. The CDR3 bases are TGTGCCAGCAGCTTTTCTGGCGGGGAGCTGTTTTTT.

This chain joins TRBV20-1 and TRBJ1-1; 7 bases are shared with TRBD1. Germline V CDR1 and CDR2: DFQATT, SNEGSKA (reference sequence). V shed 5 bases, J shed 11 bases, and the junction held 8 bases outside the gene matches. This CDR3 spans 11 amino acids. CDR3 bases: TGCAGTGCTCCGAAGGGGGCTGGGGCTTTCTTT. This encodes CSAPKGAGAFF.

The V and J genes are TRBV13 and TRBJ1-2; D ambiguous. From germline, CDR1 is PRHDT and CDR2 FYEKMQ (reference sequence). V gave up 2 bases and J gave up 5 bases, with 9 bases separating them. The CDR3 has 13 residues. The CDR3 region is CASSLRPYYGYTF. CDR3 coding DNA: TGTGCCAGCAGCTTACGGCCGTATTATGGCTACACCTTC.

This clone qualifies as large. V and J are TRBV7-9 and TRBJ1-5, with D possibly being TRBD1 (6 bases). The germline gives CDR1 SEHNR, CDR2 FQNEAQ (reference sequence). This CDR3 contains 15 residues. Trimming shortened V by 1 base and J by 6 bases, and 13 bases separated the two germline ends. The CDR3 DNA reads TGTGCCAGCAGCTTAGGAGACAGGTTTCGTCAGCCCCAGCATTTT. As protein: CASSLGDRFRQPQHF.

The rearrangement uses TRBV9 and TRBJ2-4, with 7 positions matching TRBD1. The trim removed 5 bases at V and 11 bases at J, leaving 4 bases unmatched. The CDR3 has 11 amino acids. Germline V gene lookup returns CDR1 SGDLS and CDR2 YYNGEE. CDR3 region: CASSRQGVQYF. The CDR3 DNA sequence: TGTGCCAGCAGTCGACAGGGAGTTCAGTACTTC.

The chain is built from TRBV7-9 and TRBJ2-7; D is unresolved. The CDR3 sequence is 11 residues long. V was pared by 5 bases and J by 1 base, with 3 bases between. The germline gives CDR1 SEHNR, CDR2 FQNEAQ (reference sequence). The CDR3 sequence: CASSLSYEQYF. The CDR3 DNA sequence: TGTGCCAGCAGCCTGTCCTACGAGCAGTACTTC.

The chain combines TRBV7-5 with TRBJ1-2; the listed D gene, TRBD1, was not tested against the DNA. TRBV7-5 is a pseudogene. There are 13 residues in the CDR3. CDR3 sequence reads: CASSLDRDYGYTF. CDR3 nucleotides: TGTGCCAGCAGCTTGGACAGGGACTATGGCTACACCTTC.

CDR3 in amino acids: CASSLVETQYF. The CDR3 DNA reads as TGCGCCAGCAGCTTGGTAGAGACCCAGTACTTC. The V and J genes are TRBV5-1 and TRBJ2-5; D is ambiguous. This CDR3 has 11 amino acids. The germline V and J ends were trimmed by 0 bases and 4 bases, with 1 base remaining between them. Germline-derived CDR1 and CDR2 are SGHRS and YFSETQ.

This clone has only one observation. This chain joins TRBV7-5 and TRBJ1-2. TRBV7-5 is a pseudogene segment. The CDR3 is 11 residues long. This CDR3 reads CASGRGDGYTF. In nucleotides, the CDR3 is TGTGCCAGCGGTCGGGGGGATGGCTACACCTTC.

The sample holds a few counts of this clone. The chain has TRBV11-3 and TRBJ2-3; D is unclear. Per the germline V gene, CDR1 is SGHNT and CDR2 is YENEEA. This CDR3 is 11 amino acids long. The V end lost 4 bases, the J end lost 4 bases, and 3 bases lay between the germline ends. CDR3 in DNA: TGTGCCAGCAGCTGGTCAGATACGCAGTATTTT. It codes for CASSWSDTQYF.

This clone has just a few counts. The CDR3 nucleotides are TGTGCCAGCAGCGATTTGGGCATGAACACCGGGGAGCTGTTTTTT. Translation gives CASSDLGMNTGELFF. The chain links TRBV14 to TRBJ2-2; no reliable D call. Deletions cut 5 bases from V and 1 base from J, with 11 bases between. The CDR3 has 15 residues. Germline CDR1 is SGHDN and CDR2 is FVKESK.

This clone rates as medium-sized (0.01 to 0.1%). The V call is TRBV9, the J call TRBJ2-5; D is unclear. Trimming took 5 bases from V and 1 from J, leaving 3 bases between them. CDR1 and CDR2 from the germline V gene are SGDLS and YYNGEE. This CDR3 is built from 11 residues. CDR3 in amino acids: CASSAQETQYF. The DNA for the CDR3 is TGTGCCAGCAGTGCCCAAGAGACCCAGTACTTC.

The J gene is TRBJ2-2, the V gene TRBV7-3; the D is unclear. Trimming shortened V by 7 bases and J by 4 bases, and 7 bases separated the two germline ends. The CDR3 totals 12 residues. Germline loops: CDR1 SGHTA, CDR2 FQGTGA. CDR3 DNA: TGTGCCAGCAACCAGTTCACCGGGGAGCTGTTTTTT. Amino acids: CASNQFTGELFF. The full variable domain, with the rest looked up from reference TRBV7-3 and TRBJ2-2, is GAGVSQTPSNKVTEKGKYVELRCDPISGHTALYWYRQSLGQGPEFLIYFQGTGAADDSGLPNDRFFAVRPEGSVSTLKIQRTERGDSAVYLCASNQFTGELFFGEGSRLTVL.

The chain is built from TRBV7-6 and TRBJ1-2; 8 bases are a match to TRBD1. The CDR3 is made up of 13 amino acids. The trim removed 3 bases at V and 3 bases at J, leaving 0 bases unmatched. In germline, CDR1 is SGHVS, CDR2 FNYEAQ. The CDR3 nucleotides read TGTGCCAGCAGCTTGGACAGGGACTATGGCTACACCTTC. Its protein product is CASSLDRDYGYTF.

This clone was seen once. The V gene is TRBV6-6, the J gene TRBJ1-1; no clear D gene. Between the trimmed V and J ends, which lost 2 bases and 9 bases, there was a span of 10 bases. CDR1 is MNHNY, CDR2 SVGAGI, per germline (reference sequence). The CDR3 is 12 amino acids. The CDR3 sequence is CASSYQSPQAFF. The CDR3 DNA reads as TGTGCCAGCAGTTACCAGAGCCCCCAAGCTTTCTTT.